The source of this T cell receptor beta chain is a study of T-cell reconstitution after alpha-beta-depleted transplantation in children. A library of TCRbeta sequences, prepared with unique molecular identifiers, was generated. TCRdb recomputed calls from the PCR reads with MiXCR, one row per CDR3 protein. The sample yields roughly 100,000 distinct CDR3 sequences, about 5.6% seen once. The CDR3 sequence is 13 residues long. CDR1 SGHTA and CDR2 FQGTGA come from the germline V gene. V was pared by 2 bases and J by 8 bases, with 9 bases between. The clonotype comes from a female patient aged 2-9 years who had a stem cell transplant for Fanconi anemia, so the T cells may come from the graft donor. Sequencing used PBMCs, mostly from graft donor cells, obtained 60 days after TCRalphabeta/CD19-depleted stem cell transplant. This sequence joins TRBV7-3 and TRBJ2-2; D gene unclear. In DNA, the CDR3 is TGTGCCAGCAGCTTAGGTGCGGCTGGGGAGCTGTTTTTT. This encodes CASSLGAAGELFF.